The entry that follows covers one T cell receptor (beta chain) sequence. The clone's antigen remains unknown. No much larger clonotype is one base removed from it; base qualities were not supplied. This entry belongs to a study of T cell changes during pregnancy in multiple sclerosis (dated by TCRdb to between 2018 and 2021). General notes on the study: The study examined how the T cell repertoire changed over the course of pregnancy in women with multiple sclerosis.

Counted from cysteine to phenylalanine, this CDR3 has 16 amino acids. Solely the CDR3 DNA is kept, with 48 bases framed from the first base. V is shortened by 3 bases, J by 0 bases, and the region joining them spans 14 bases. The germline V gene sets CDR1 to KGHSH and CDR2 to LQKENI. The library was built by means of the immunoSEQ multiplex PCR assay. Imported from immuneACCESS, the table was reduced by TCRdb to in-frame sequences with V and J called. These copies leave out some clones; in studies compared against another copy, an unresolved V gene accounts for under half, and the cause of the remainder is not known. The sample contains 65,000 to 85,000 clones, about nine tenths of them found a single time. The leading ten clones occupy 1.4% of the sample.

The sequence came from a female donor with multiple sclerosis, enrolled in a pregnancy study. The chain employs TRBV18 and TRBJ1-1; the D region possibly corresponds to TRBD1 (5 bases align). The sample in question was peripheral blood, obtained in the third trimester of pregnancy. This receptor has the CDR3 CASSPGRGWMNTEAFF. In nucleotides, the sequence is TGTGCCAGCTCACCCGGACGGGGGTGGATGAACACTGAAGCTTTCTTT.